These T cell receptor beta chains were read from a single sample in a study of T cell changes during pregnancy in multiple sclerosis. Some clones are missing from TCRdb's copy, which holds only in-frame ones; the method was immunoSEQ multiplex PCR. The table records under 100,000 clones, 80% to 95% of them present only once. Material: peripheral blood, obtained in the first trimester of pregnancy. The receptors shown here come from a female donor in good health, enrolled as a control in a pregnancy study. Both conserved end residues are part of each CDR3. Each record gives: clone size, D gene, J gene, V gene, CDR3 DNA, CDR3 protein. A D gene is named only where the DNA matches it firmly. Not every row has a clone size; where given, it reads once, few, many or a size class.

clone size: NA
D gene: NA
J gene: TRBJ1-2
V gene: TRBV9
CDR3 DNA: TGTGCCAGCAGGGGCATTGATGGCTACACCTTC
CDR3 protein: CASRGIDGYTF

clone size: once
D gene: TRBD1
J gene: TRBJ2-6
V gene: TRBV5-1
CDR3 DNA: TGCGCCAGCAGCTTGAAAGGGTCCCCAGGGGGCGGGTCCAACGTCCTGACTTTC
CDR3 protein: CASSLKGSPGGGSNVLTF

clone size: once
D gene: NA
J gene: TRBJ2-2
V gene: TRBV15
CDR3 DNA: TGTGCCACCAGCAGAGGCCGGGACTCCTCTTTCTTCGGGCTGTTTTTT
CDR3 protein: CATSRGRDSSFFGLFF

clone size: once
D gene: TRBD1
J gene: TRBJ2-3
V gene: TRBV6-1
CDR3 DNA: TGTGCCAGCAGTGAAGCGCCTAGGGGGCTCGGGGATACGCAGTATTTT
CDR3 protein: CASSEAPRGLGDTQYF

clone size: NA
D gene: NA
J gene: TRBJ2-7
V gene: TRBV28
CDR3 DNA: TGTGCCAGCAGTTTAGTCCGTTCCGAGCAGTACTTC
CDR3 protein: CASSLVRSEQYF

clone size: NA
D gene: NA
J gene: TRBJ2-7
V gene: TRBV30
CDR3 DNA: TGTGCCTGGGCGACGGGGGTTTCGAACGAGCAGTACTTC
CDR3 protein: CAWATGVSNEQYF

clone size: NA
D gene: NA
J gene: TRBJ1-1
V gene: TRBV12-5
CDR3 DNA: TGTGCTAGTGGCCCCCGGGTAGCTTTCTTT
CDR3 protein: CASGPRVAFF

clone size: NA
D gene: TRBD1
J gene: TRBJ2-3
V gene: TRBV7-3
CDR3 DNA: TGTGCCAGCAGCTCCGACGGGACAGGGTTGTATTTT
CDR3 protein: CASSSDGTGLYF

clone size: once
D gene: TRBD1
J gene: TRBJ1-2
V gene: TRBV30
CDR3 DNA: TGTGCCTGGAGCCCCCCCGGACAGGGACTGTATGGCTACACCTTC
CDR3 protein: CAWSPPGQGLYGYTF

clone size: NA
D gene: NA
J gene: TRBJ2-3
V gene: TRBV11-2
CDR3 DNA: TGTGCCAGCAGCTTCAGGGGGGCGGAAGATACGCAGTATTTT
CDR3 protein: CASSFRGAEDTQYF

clone size: NA
D gene: NA
J gene: TRBJ1-2
V gene: TRBV27
CDR3 DNA: TGTGCCAGCAGTCAACAGGGCTATGGCTACACCTTC
CDR3 protein: CASSQQGYGYTF

clone size: NA
D gene: TRBD1
J gene: TRBJ2-7
V gene: TRBV10-3
CDR3 DNA: TGTGCCATCAGTGAGTCGACAGGGATCTACGAGCAGTACTTC
CDR3 protein: CAISESTGIYEQYF

clone size: once
D gene: TRBD1
J gene: TRBJ1-2
V gene: TRBV7-2
CDR3 DNA: TGTGCCAGCAGCCAGACAGGGGGCGCTTACTATGGCTACACCTTC
CDR3 protein: CASSQTGGAYYGYTF

clone size: NA
D gene: NA
J gene: TRBJ2-1
V gene: TRBV19
CDR3 DNA: TGTGCCAGTAGAAGAACCGGGGTGAATGAGCAGTTCTTC
CDR3 protein: CASRRTGVNEQFF

clone size: few
D gene: TRBD1
J gene: TRBJ1-6
V gene: TRBV19
CDR3 DNA: TGTGCCAGTAGATCGCGGGGACAGGGGGATCTCTATTCACCCCTCCACTTT
CDR3 protein: CASRSRGQGDLYSPLHF

clone size: NA
D gene: NA
J gene: TRBJ1-4
V gene: TRBV7-2
CDR3 DNA: TGTGCCAGCAGCCCCCGGGGCCCAGGGGTTGAAAAACTGTTTTTT
CDR3 protein: CASSPRGPGVEKLFF

clone size: NA
D gene: TRBD2
J gene: TRBJ2-1
V gene: TRBV7-8
CDR3 DNA: TGTGCCAGCAGCATCCGGGACTACCGTGACAATGAGCAGTTCTTC
CDR3 protein: CASSIRDYRDNEQFF

clone size: NA
D gene: TRBD2
J gene: TRBJ2-1
V gene: TRBV6-5
CDR3 DNA: TGTGCCAGCAAGAGCGGGGGGGTCAATGAGCAGTTCTTC
CDR3 protein: CASKSGGVNEQFF

clone size: NA
D gene: NA
J gene: TRBJ1-2
V gene: TRBV19
CDR3 DNA: TGTGCCAGTAGTGGAGGGGAGGGAGGCTATGGCTACACCTTC
CDR3 protein: CASSGGEGGYGYTF

clone size: NA
D gene: NA
J gene: TRBJ1-2
V gene: TRBV7-9
CDR3 DNA: TGTGCCAGCAGCTTAGGTGACAGTCCCTATGGCTACACCTTC
CDR3 protein: CASSLGDSPYGYTF

clone size: NA
D gene: TRBD1
J gene: TRBJ1-4
V gene: TRBV2
CDR3 DNA: TGTGCCAGCAGTGAAGTCTCTTTGGAGGGGGCTTTTGAAAAACTGTTTTTT
CDR3 protein: CASSEVSLEGAFEKLFF

clone size: NA
D gene: TRBD2
J gene: TRBJ2-1
V gene: TRBV6-4
CDR3 DNA: TGTGCCAGCAGTTACTCTAGCGGGGGGAACAATGAGCAGTTCTTC
CDR3 protein: CASSYSSGGNNEQFF

clone size: NA
D gene: TRBD2
J gene: TRBJ2-3
V gene: TRBV6-4
CDR3 DNA: TGTGCCAGCAGTGACTCGACTAGCGGGGGAACAGATACGCAGTATTTT
CDR3 protein: CASSDSTSGGTDTQYF

clone size: NA
D gene: NA
J gene: TRBJ2-7
V gene: TRBV6-1
CDR3 DNA: TGTGCCAGCCGGGACAATTACGAGCAGTACTTC
CDR3 protein: CASRDNYEQYF

clone size: NA
D gene: TRBD2
J gene: TRBJ2-1
V gene: TRBV5-6
CDR3 DNA: TGTGCCAGCAGCTCTCGGGGGGTCACCTCCTACAATGAGCAGTTCTTC
CDR3 protein: CASSSRGVTSYNEQFF

clone size: NA
D gene: NA
J gene: TRBJ1-1
V gene: TRBV29-1
CDR3 DNA: TGCAGCGTTAGCAGGGTGAACACTGAAGCTTTCTTT
CDR3 protein: CSVSRVNTEAFF

clone size: few
D gene: NA
J gene: TRBJ1-2
V gene: TRBV6-5
CDR3 DNA: TGTGCCAGCAGAACAGGGACCAATGGCTACACCTTC
CDR3 protein: CASRTGTNGYTF

clone size: NA
D gene: TRBD1
J gene: TRBJ2-3
V gene: TRBV4-2
CDR3 DNA: TGTGCCAGCAGCCAAGATCAATATAGGACAGGTGGCCTGGCGGATACGCAGTATTTT
CDR3 protein: CASSQDQYRTGGLADTQYF

clone size: NA
D gene: NA
J gene: TRBJ2-1
V gene: TRBV5-1
CDR3 DNA: TGCGCCAGCACCGAAGGGTGGCGGGGTGAGCAGTTCTTC
CDR3 protein: CASTEGWRGEQFF

clone size: NA
D gene: NA
J gene: TRBJ1-1
V gene: TRBV6-5
CDR3 DNA: TGTGCCAGCAGTTACTCGAGATCAGGGAAGGGCCCTGAAGCTTTCTTT
CDR3 protein: CASSYSRSGKGPEAFF

clone size: NA
D gene: NA
J gene: TRBJ2-7
V gene: TRBV11-2
CDR3 DNA: TGTGCCAGCAGCTTAAGCCCTGAGGGGGTTTACGAGCAGTACTTC
CDR3 protein: CASSLSPEGVYEQYF

clone size: NA
D gene: TRBD1
J gene: TRBJ2-4
V gene: TRBV7-2
CDR3 DNA: TGTGCCAGCAGGCCCGGGACAGGGATGAACATTCAGTACTTC
CDR3 protein: CASRPGTGMNIQYF

clone size: NA
D gene: TRBD1
J gene: TRBJ1-1
V gene: TRBV7-9
CDR3 DNA: TGTGCCAGCAGCTTCGACAGGGGATACTGGGAAGCTTTCTTT
CDR3 protein: CASSFDRGYWEAFF

clone size: NA
D gene: NA
J gene: TRBJ1-1
V gene: TRBV13
CDR3 DNA: TGTGCCAGCATGAAGGATCAGCGGAACACTGAAGCTTTCTTT
CDR3 protein: CASMKDQRNTEAFF

clone size: NA
D gene: TRBD1
J gene: TRBJ1-2
V gene: TRBV5-1
CDR3 DNA: TGCGCCAGCAGCTTGTCAGGGACAGCTTCTCATGGCTACACCTTC
CDR3 protein: CASSLSGTASHGYTF

clone size: NA
D gene: TRBD1
J gene: TRBJ1-5
V gene: TRBV2
CDR3 DNA: TGTGCCAGCAGTGGCGGGACAGGGAATCAGCCCCAGCATTTT
CDR3 protein: CASSGGTGNQPQHF

clone size: NA
D gene: NA
J gene: TRBJ1-5
V gene: TRBV9
CDR3 DNA: TGTGCCAGCAGCGTAGGGGACTTTAATCAGCCCCAGCATTTT
CDR3 protein: CASSVGDFNQPQHF